Listed here are 29 T cell receptor beta chains from one sample, sequenced in a study of cytomegalovirus exposure and HLA in healthy donors. Researchers ran the PCR with 60 Vbeta and 13 Jbeta primers. This table comes from immunoSEQ multiplex PCR, and its TCRdb copy is limited to in-frame clones, with some not included. This sample's table reports roughly 74,000 clones. The sequenced sample consisted of PBMCs. The receptors were sampled from a female donor in good health and CMV-seropositive.

V gene TRBV5-1 combines with J gene TRBJ2-7, with a tentative D call TRBD2 (6 bases). V lost 2 bases, J lost 1 base, and 16 bases lay in between. The germline V gene encodes CDR1 SGHRS and CDR2 YFSETQ. The CDR3 runs 16 residues. The CDR3 spells CASSFTSASVSYEQYF. The CDR3 DNA is TGCGCCAGCAGCTTCACGTCGGCTAGCGTTTCCTACGAGCAGTACTTC.

CDR3 in DNA: TGTGCCAGCAGCCCCCCGTCGGGCTACGAGCAGTACTTC. This translates into CASSPPSGYEQYF. The chain combines TRBV7-2 with TRBJ2-7, with D uncertain. Trimming cost V 5 bases and J 3 bases, with 11 bases left between them. CDR1 is SGHTA and CDR2 is FQGNSA in the germline V gene. The CDR3 has 13 amino acids.

This chain uses TRBV30 with TRBJ1-3, with D unresolved. This CDR3 region has 14 residues. CDR1 GTSNPN and CDR2 SVGIG come from the germline V gene (reference sequence). The ends were cut back, 2 bases at V and 2 bases at J, with 10 bases in the middle. The CDR3 bases are TGTGCCTGGAGTTTCGGTGCAACTGGAAACACCATATATTTT. This translates into CAWSFGATGNTIYF.

The chain recombines TRBV6-5 with TRBJ1-4, with TRBD1 matching 7 bases. CDR3 length equals 15 residues. Trimming took 0 bases from V and 8 from J; bases not matched to a gene: 6. The germline V gene encodes CDR1 MNHEY and CDR2 SVGAGI. The CDR3 DNA sequence: TGTGCCAGCAGTTACTCGTCCAGGGGGAGAGAAAAACTGTTTTTT. It yields the protein CASSYSSRGREKLFF.

V usage is TRBV9 and J usage is TRBJ2-1; 9 nucleotides match TRBD2. The CDR3 is made up of 14 amino acids. The V and J ends lost 3 bases and 7 bases, in that order; junction bases with no gene match: 5. CDR1 is SGDLS, CDR2 YYNGEE, per germline. This CDR3 reads CASSGGGGGNEQFF. In DNA form, the CDR3 reads TGTGCCAGCAGCGGCGGGGGGGGAGGGAATGAGCAGTTCTTC.

The chain combines TRBV7-2 with TRBJ2-7; TRBD1 might be the D (6 bases). Trimming removed 4 bases from V and 0 bases from J, with 16 bases in between. The CDR3 sequence is 16 residues long. Germline CDR1 is SGHTA and CDR2 is FQGNSA. Here the CDR3 DNA reads TGTGCCAGCAGCTCGTACGGACAGAAGAGCTCCTACGAGCAGTACTTC. Protein product: CASSSYGQKSSYEQYF.

The chain employs TRBV30 and TRBJ1-2; 7 nucleotides line up with TRBD1. The germline CDR1 and CDR2 sequences are GTSNPN and SVGIG (reference sequence). The CDR3 covers 15 residues. With 6 bases clipped from V and 5 bases from J, the junction kept 15 bases outside the gene matches. The CDR3, as DNA: TGTGCCTGCCCGGGACAGTACCTCCGTAATTATGGCTACACCTTC. Its protein is CACPGQYLRNYGYTF.

The chain has TRBV13 and TRBJ2-7; D unresolved. This CDR3 comprises 13 residues. V was trimmed by 5 bases and J by 2 bases, leaving 10 bases between them. The V gene's germline CDR1 is PRHDT and CDR2 FYEKMQ (reference sequence). CDR3 bases: TGTGCCAGCAGCCAAGCGCCGACCTACGAGCAGTACTTC. It specifies CASSQAPTYEQYF.

The V gene is TRBV11-2, the J gene TRBJ2-1; D uncertain. Trimming left V 3 bases short and J 4 bases short, with 10 bases between. The CDR3 covers 14 residues. Looked up from germline, CDR1 is SGHAT and CDR2 is FQNNGV. The CDR3 is CASSFWRTYNEQFF. DNA of the CDR3: TGTGCCAGCAGCTTCTGGAGAACATACAATGAGCAGTTCTTC.

CDR3 bases: TGTGCCAGCAGCGTCCGGACAGGGCTTAATGAAAAACTGTTTTTT. Translating it yields CASSVRTGLNEKLFF. The J gene is TRBJ1-4, the V gene TRBV9; 8 bases match TRBD1. Trimming at V came to 2 bases and at J to 4 bases, leaving 4 bases not matched to a gene. The length of the CDR3 is 15 residues. CDR1 and CDR2 (germline): SGDLS, YYNGEE.

The rearrangement links TRBV7-2 to TRBJ2-1, with a possible D match to TRBD2 (5 bases). With 3 bases removed from V and 10 bases from J, the gap between germline ends came to 10 bases. CDR1 is SGHTA, CDR2 FQGNSA, per germline. This CDR3 region has 12 residues. The CDR3 region has the DNA TGTGCCAGCAGCTTCGGGGTTGGGGAGCAGTTCTTC. Protein product: CASSFGVGEQFF.

CDR3 DNA: TGCGCCAGCAGCCAAGCCTGGCAGGGGGAGACCCAGTACTTC. Amino acids: CASSQAWQGETQYF. The V call is TRBV4-3, the J call TRBJ2-5; weak D call: TRBD1 (6 bases). The CDR3 is made up of 14 amino acids. Germline V lookup: CDR1 LGHNA, CDR2 YSLEER. V was clipped by 1 base and J by 5 bases, with 11 bases between them.

The V call is TRBV18, the J call TRBJ2-5, with D hard to call. V was shortened by 4 bases and J by 1 base, with 13 bases between the two germline ends. The CDR3 spans 15 residues. CDR1 and CDR2 (germline): KGHSH, LQKENI. CDR3 in DNA: TGTGCCAGCTCACGCCGTCCTAACGGCCAAGAGACCCAGTACTTC. Its translation is CASSRRPNGQETQYF.

This chain uses TRBV6-5 with TRBJ2-7, with TRBD1 matching over 9 bases. Germline V lookup: CDR1 MNHEY, CDR2 SVGAGI. With 6 bases clipped from V and 2 bases from J, the junction kept 8 bases outside the gene matches. This CDR3 spans 15 amino acids. The CDR3 protein is CASRPQGAIAYEQYF. CDR3 DNA sequence: TGTGCCAGCAGGCCACAGGGGGCAATTGCCTACGAGCAGTACTTC.

The chain is built from TRBV27 and TRBJ2-2; weak D call: TRBD2 (5 bases). This CDR3 contains 12 residues. V lost 2 bases to trimming and J lost 7 bases, with 5 bases between them. Per the germline V gene, CDR1 is MNHEY and CDR2 is SMNVEV (reference sequence). This CDR3 reads CASSLGSGELFF. CDR3 nucleotide sequence: TGTGCCAGCAGTTTAGGGAGCGGGGAGCTGTTTTTT.

V gene TRBV6-1 combines with J gene TRBJ1-5; D might be TRBD1 (5 bases). Germline values: CDR1 MNHNS, CDR2 SASEGT. The CDR3 runs to 15 residues. V lost 6 bases, J lost 5 bases, and 17 bases lay in between. The CDR3: CASSVERGGYQPQHF. The DNA of the CDR3 is TGTGCCAGCAGCGTCGAAAGGGGAGGATATCAGCCCCAGCATTTT.

The CDR3 sequence is CASSPGTGVRSNQPQHF. CDR3 DNA: TGTGCCAGCAGCCCCGGGACAGGGGTGAGGAGCAATCAGCCCCAGCATTTT. The chain joins TRBV28 to TRBJ1-5; TRBD1 aligns across 10 bases. CDR1 and CDR2 from the germline V gene are MDHEN and SYDVKM. The CDR3 length is 17 residues. The J segment lost 1 base and the V segment lost 6 bases, leaving 9 bases of the junction unmatched. Looking up the rest from reference TRBV28 and TRBJ1-5 gives the full variable domain: DVKVTQSSRYLVKRTGEKVFLECVQDMDHENMFWYRQDPGLGLRLIYFSYDVKMKEKGDIPEGYSVSREKKERFSLILESASTNQTSMYLCASSPGTGVRSNQPQHFGDGTRLSIL.

The chain combines TRBV7-9 with TRBJ2-7, with D perhaps TRBD1 (5 bases). The CDR3 contains 15 residues. Germline CDR1 and CDR2: SEHNR and FQNEAQ (reference sequence). Trimming stripped 5 bases from V and 3 bases from J, with 17 bases between. CDR3 bases: TGTGCCAGCAGCCGTGCAGGGAATTTGCTCTACGAGCAGTACTTC. Encoded protein: CASSRAGNLLYEQYF.

This chain uses TRBV5-4 with TRBJ2-7; TRBD2 might be the D (6 bases). The CDR3 runs 14 residues. Per germline, CDR1 SGHNT and CDR2 YYREEE (reference sequence). Trimming took off 0 bases at V and 4 bases at J, with 11 bases between the two ends. The CDR3 protein is CASSLEGLRYEQYF. In DNA form, the CDR3 reads TGTGCCAGCAGCTTGGAGGGACTGAGATACGAGCAGTACTTC.

This rearrangement joins TRBV7-2 to TRBJ1-2; 7 positions agree with TRBD1. Germline values: CDR1 SGHTA, CDR2 FQGNSA. The V segment lost 7 bases and the J segment 4 bases; nucleotides outside the gene matches: 3. CDR3 size: 12 residues. CDR3: CASTGDSYGYTF. As DNA, the CDR3 is TGTGCCAGCACCGGGGACAGCTATGGCTACACCTTC. Drawing the rest from reference TRBV7-2 and TRBJ1-2, the complete variable domain is GAGVSQSPSNKVTEKGKDVELRCDPISGHTALYWYRQSLGQGLEFLIYFQGNSAPDKSGLPSDRFSAERTGGSVSTLTIQRTQQEDSAVYLCASTGDSYGYTFGSGTRLTVV.

CDR3 protein: CASSIGDTNQPQHF. In nucleotides, the CDR3 is TGTGCCAGTAGTATAGGGGACACCAATCAGCCCCAGCATTTT. This chain uses TRBV19 with TRBJ1-5, with a tentative D call TRBD1 (6 bases). V lost 1 base and J 3 bases, leaving 7 bases between the germline ends. The germline gives CDR1 LNHDA, CDR2 SQIVND (reference sequence). This CDR3 contains 14 residues.

The J gene is TRBJ2-7, the V gene TRBV28; D may be TRBD1 (5 bases). V dropped 7 bases and J dropped 5 bases, with 15 bases sitting between them. CDR3 length equals 13 residues. Germline CDR1 reads MDHEN; CDR2 reads SYDVKM. The CDR3 nucleotides read TGTGCCAGCACCCTGGGCAGGGTCAACGAGCAGTACTTC. Amino acids: CASTLGRVNEQYF.

V usage is TRBV6-5 and J usage is TRBJ1-1; D possibly corresponds to TRBD1 (6 bases). The CDR3 sequence is 14 residues long. Germline V gene sequence: CDR1 MNHEY, CDR2 SVGAGI. Deletions cut 4 bases from V and 4 bases from J, with 13 bases between. The CDR3 spells CASSWGGRGTEAFF. The CDR3 coding sequence is TGTGCCAGCAGTTGGGGGGGGCGCGGCACTGAAGCTTTCTTT.

Regarding this clone: One end of the junction varies from germline; a read error may be responsible. This chain links TRBV15 with TRBJ2-1; D not resolved. Germline CDR1 LNHNV, CDR2 YYDKDF (reference sequence). This CDR3 is built from 15 residues. Here the CDR3 reads CATLLTRSSDNEQFF. For the CDR3, the DNA is TGTGCCACCCTCCTCACTCGGAGCTCCGACAATGAGCAGTTCTTC.

V usage is TRBV28 and J usage is TRBJ1-3; the D gene is possibly TRBD1 (5 bases). Between the trimmed V and J ends, which lost 1 base and 7 bases, there was a span of 11 bases. CDR3 length: 14 amino acids. The germline V gene encodes CDR1 MDHEN and CDR2 SYDVKM. The CDR3 DNA sequence: TGTGCCAGCAGTTTATTTCGGACACCGAACACCATATATTTT. This gives the protein CASSLFRTPNTIYF.

The rearrangement uses TRBV9 and TRBJ2-3, with D possibly TRBD2 on 6 matching bases. The ends were cut back, 0 bases at V and 4 bases at J, with 9 bases in the middle. This CDR3 has 14 residues. Germline V lookup: CDR1 SGDLS, CDR2 YYNGEE. CDR3 region: CASSVEGGPDTQYF. The DNA for the CDR3 is TGTGCCAGCAGCGTAGAAGGAGGGCCAGATACGCAGTATTTT. The whole variable domain, remainder taken from reference TRBV9 and TRBJ2-3, is DSGVTQTPKHLITATGQRVTLRCSPRSGDLSVYWYQQSLDQGLQFLIQYYNGEERAKGNILERFSAQQFPDLHSELNLSSLELGDSALYFCASSVEGGPDTQYFGPGTRLTVL.

The chain joins TRBV4-1 to TRBJ1-1; D is unclear. The CDR3 spans 14 residues. Germline V gives CDR1 MGHRA, CDR2 YSYEKL. V lost 0 bases to trimming and J lost 11 bases, with 16 bases between them. In nucleotides, the CDR3 is TGCGCCAGCAGCCAAGAAGGAGAGGCCCCACGGGCTTTCTTT. Translating gives CASSQEGEAPRAFF.

As regards this clone: A read error may account for a junction end that differs from germline. The chain is built from TRBV7-7 and TRBJ2-5, with 7 bases matching TRBD1. The CDR3 spans 12 residues. From germline, CDR1 is SSHAT and CDR2 FNYEAQ (reference sequence). Here the CDR3 DNA reads TGTGCTAGCAGCCCCGGGACAGACCAGCAGTACTTC. As protein: CASSPGTDQQYF.

This chain uses TRBV5-1 with TRBJ1-3; TRBD1 matches at 9 bases. V was pared by 4 bases and J by 0 bases, with 5 bases of the junction left unmatched. This CDR3 is built from 16 residues. The V gene's germline CDR1 is SGHRS and CDR2 YFSETQ. The CDR3 DNA is TGCGCCAGCAGCCATAGGACAGGGGTCTCTGGAAACACCATATATTTT. This codes for CASSHRTGVSGNTIYF.